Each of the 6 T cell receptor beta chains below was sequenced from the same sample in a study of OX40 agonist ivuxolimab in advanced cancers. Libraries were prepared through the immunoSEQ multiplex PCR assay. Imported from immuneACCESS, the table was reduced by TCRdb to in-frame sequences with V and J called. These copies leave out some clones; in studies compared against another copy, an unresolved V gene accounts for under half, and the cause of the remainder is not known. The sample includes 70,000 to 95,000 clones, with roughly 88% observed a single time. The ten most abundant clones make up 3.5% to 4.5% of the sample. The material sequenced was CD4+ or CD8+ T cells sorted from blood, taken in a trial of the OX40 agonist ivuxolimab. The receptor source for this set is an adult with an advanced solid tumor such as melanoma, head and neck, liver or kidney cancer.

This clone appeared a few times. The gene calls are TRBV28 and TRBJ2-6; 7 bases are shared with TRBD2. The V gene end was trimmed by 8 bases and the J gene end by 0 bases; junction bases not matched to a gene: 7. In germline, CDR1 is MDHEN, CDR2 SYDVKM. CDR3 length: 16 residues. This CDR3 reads CASSTAGDSGANVLTF. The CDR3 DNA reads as TGTGCCAGCTCTACGGCGGGGGACTCTGGGGCCAACGTCCTGACTTTC. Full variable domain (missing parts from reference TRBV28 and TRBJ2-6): DVKVTQSSRYLVKRTGEKVFLECVQDMDHENMFWYRQDPGLGLRLIYFSYDVKMKEKGDIPEGYSVSREKKERFSLILESASTNQTSMYLCASSTAGDSGANVLTFGAGSRLTVL.

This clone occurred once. CDR3: CASSQDWASGPSPHEQYF. The CDR3 nucleotides are TGCGCCAGCAGCCAAGATTGGGCTAGCGGGCCGAGTCCCCACGAGCAGTACTTC. The chain uses TRBV4-1 and TRBJ2-7, with 8 nucleotides matching TRBD2. V was pared by 0 bases and J by 5 bases, with 15 bases of the junction left unmatched. CDR3 size: 18 residues. Germline V gene sequence: CDR1 MGHRA, CDR2 YSYEKL.

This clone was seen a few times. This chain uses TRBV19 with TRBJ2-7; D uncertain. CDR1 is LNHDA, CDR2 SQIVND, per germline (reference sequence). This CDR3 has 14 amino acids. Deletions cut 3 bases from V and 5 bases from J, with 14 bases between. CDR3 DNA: TGTGCCAGTAGTATCACCGCCGGTAAAGACGAGCAGTACTTC. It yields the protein CASSITAGKDEQYF.

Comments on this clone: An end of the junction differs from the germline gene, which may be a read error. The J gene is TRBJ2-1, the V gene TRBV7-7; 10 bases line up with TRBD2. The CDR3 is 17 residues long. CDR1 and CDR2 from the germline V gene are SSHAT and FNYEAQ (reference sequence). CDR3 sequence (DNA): TGTGCTAGCAGCTTAGCGTCAGGACTAGCGGCATACAATGAGCAGTTCTTC. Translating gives CASSLASGLAAYNEQFF.

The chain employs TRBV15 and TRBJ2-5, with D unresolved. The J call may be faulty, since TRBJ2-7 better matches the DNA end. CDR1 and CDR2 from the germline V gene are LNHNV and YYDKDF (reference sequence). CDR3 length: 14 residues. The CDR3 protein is CATSRDASSYEQYF. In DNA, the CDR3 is TGTGCCACCAGCAGAGATGCAAGCTCCTACGAGCAGTACTTC.

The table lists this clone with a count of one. CDR3 coding DNA: TGTGCCATCAGTAAGGAGGGAGGCACTGAAGCTTTCTTT. Protein sequence: CAISKEGGTEAFF. This sequence joins TRBV10-3 and TRBJ1-1; unclear D gene. From germline, CDR1 is ENHRY and CDR2 SYGVKD. The CDR3 is made up of 13 amino acids. The germline V and J ends were trimmed by 5 bases and 4 bases, with 11 bases remaining between them.